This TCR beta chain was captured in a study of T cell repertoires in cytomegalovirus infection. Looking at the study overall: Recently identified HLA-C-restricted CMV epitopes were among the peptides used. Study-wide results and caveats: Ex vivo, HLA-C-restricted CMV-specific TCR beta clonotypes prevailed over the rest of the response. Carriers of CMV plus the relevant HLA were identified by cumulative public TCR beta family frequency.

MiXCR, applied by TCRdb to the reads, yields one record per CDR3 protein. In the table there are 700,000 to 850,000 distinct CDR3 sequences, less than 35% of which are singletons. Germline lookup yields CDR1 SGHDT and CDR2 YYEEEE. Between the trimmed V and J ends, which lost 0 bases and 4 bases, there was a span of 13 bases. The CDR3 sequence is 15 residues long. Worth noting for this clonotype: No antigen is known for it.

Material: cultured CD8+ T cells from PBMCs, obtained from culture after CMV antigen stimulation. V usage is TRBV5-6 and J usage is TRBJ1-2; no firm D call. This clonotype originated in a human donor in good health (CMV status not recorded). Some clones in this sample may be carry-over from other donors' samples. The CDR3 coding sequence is TGTGCCAGCAGCTTGGAGGCCACCGGGCCCTATGGCTACACCTTC. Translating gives CASSLEATGPYGYTF.